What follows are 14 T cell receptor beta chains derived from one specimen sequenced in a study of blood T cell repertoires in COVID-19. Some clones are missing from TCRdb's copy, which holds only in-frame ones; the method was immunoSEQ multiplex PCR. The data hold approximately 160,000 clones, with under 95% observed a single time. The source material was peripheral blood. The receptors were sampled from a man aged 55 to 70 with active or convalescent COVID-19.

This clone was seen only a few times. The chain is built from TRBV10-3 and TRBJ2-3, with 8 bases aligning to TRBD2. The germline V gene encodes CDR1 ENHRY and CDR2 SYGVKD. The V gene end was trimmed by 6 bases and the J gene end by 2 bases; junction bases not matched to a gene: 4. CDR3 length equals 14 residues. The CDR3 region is CAIRISGVTDTQYF. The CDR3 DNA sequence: TGTGCCATCAGGATTAGCGGGGTCACAGATACGCAGTATTTT.

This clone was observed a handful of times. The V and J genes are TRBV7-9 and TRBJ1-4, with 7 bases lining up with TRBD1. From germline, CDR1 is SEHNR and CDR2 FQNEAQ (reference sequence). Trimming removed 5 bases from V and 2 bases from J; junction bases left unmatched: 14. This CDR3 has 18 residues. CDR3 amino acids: CASSPLRDRGVTNEKLFF. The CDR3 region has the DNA TGTGCCAGCAGCCCGTTGCGGGACAGAGGAGTCACTAATGAAAAACTGTTTTTT.

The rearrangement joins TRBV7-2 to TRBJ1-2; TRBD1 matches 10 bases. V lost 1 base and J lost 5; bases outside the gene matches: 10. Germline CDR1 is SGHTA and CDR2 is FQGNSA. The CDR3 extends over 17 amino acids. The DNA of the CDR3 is TGTGCCAGCAGCTTAGAAGGGACAGGGGTTAGGAGGTATGGCTACACCTTC. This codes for CASSLEGTGVRRYGYTF.

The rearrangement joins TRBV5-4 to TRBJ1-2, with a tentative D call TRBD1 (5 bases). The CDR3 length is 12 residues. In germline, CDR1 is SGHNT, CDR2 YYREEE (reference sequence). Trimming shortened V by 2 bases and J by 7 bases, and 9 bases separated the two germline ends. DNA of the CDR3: TGTGCCAGCAGCTTAGGCAGGGTTGGCTACACCTTC. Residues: CASSLGRVGYTF. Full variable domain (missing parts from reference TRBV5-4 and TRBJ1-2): ETGVTQSPTHLIKTRGQQVTLRCSSQSGHNTVSWYQQALGQGPQFIFQYYREEENGRGNFPPRFSGLQFPNYSSELNVNALELDDSALYLCASSLGRVGYTFGSGTRLTVV.

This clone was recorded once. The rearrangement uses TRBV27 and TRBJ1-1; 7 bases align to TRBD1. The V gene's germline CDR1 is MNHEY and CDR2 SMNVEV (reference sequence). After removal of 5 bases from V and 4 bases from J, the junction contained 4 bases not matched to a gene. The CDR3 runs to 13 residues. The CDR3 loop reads CASSRYRGTEAFF. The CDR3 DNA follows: TGTGCCAGCAGTAGATACAGGGGCACTGAAGCTTTCTTT.

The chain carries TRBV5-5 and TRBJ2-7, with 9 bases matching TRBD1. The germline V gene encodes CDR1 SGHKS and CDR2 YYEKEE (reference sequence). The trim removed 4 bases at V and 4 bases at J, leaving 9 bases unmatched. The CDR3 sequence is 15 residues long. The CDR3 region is CASSLGGTGSYEQYF. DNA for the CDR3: TGTGCCAGCAGCCTGGGAGGGACAGGGAGTTACGAGCAGTACTTC.

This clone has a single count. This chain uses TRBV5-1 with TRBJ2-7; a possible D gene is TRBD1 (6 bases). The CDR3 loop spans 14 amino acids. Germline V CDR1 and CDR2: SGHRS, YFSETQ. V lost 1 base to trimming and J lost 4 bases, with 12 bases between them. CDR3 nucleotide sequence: TGCGCCAGCAGCTTGCCCCAGGGGAGATACGAGCAGTACTTC. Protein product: CASSLPQGRYEQYF. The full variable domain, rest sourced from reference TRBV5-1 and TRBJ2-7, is KAGVTQTPRYLIKTRGQQVTLSCSPISGHRSVSWYQQTPGQGLQFLFEYFSETQRNKGNFPGRFSGRQFSNSRSEMNVSTLELGDSALYLCASSLPQGRYEQYFGPGTRLTVT.

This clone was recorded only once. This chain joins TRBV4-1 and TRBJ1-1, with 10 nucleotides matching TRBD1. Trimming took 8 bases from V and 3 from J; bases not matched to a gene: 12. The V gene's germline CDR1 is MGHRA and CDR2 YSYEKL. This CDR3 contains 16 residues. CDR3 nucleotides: TGCGCCAGCGAGGTACGACAGGGGGCGCCGGACACTGAAGCTTTCTTT. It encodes CASEVRQGAPDTEAFF.

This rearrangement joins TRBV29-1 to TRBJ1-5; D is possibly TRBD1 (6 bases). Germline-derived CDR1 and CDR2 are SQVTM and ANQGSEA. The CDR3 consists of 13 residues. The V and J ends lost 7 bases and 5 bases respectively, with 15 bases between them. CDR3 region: CSAIQGRDQPQHF. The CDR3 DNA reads TGCAGCGCCATACAGGGAAGGGATCAGCCCCAGCATTTT.

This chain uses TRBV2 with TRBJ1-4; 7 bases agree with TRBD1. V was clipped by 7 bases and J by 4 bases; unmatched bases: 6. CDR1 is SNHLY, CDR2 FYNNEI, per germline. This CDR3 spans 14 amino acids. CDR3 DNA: TGTGCCAGCATCCGGGACAGTGTTAATGAAAAACTGTTTTTT. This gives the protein CASIRDSVNEKLFF. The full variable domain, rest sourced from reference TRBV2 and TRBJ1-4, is EPEVTQTPSHQVTQMGQEVILRCVPISNHLYFYWYRQILGQKVEFLVSFYNNEISEKSEIFDDQFSVERPDGSNFTLKIRSTKLEDSAMYFCASIRDSVNEKLFFGSGTQLSVL.

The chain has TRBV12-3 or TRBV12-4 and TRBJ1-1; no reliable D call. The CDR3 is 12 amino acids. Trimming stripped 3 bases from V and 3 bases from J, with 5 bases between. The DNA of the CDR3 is TGTGCCAGCAGTTTTATCGACACTGAAGCTTTCTTT. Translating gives CASSFIDTEAFF.

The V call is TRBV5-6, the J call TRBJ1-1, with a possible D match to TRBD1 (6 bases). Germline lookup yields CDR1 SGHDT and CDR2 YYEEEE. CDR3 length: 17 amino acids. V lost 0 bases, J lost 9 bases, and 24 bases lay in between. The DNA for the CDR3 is TGTGCCAGCAGCTTGGTACAGGGTAATGCGGTTTTCGGTAAAGCTTTCTTT. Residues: CASSLVQGNAVFGKAFF.

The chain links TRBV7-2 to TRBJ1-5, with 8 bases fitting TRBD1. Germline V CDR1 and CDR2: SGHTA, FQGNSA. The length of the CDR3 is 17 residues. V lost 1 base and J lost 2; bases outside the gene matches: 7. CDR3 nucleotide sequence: TGTGCCAGCAGCTTAGGAACAGGGGGAGGGGGCAATCAGCCCCAGCATTTT. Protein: CASSLGTGGGGNQPQHF.

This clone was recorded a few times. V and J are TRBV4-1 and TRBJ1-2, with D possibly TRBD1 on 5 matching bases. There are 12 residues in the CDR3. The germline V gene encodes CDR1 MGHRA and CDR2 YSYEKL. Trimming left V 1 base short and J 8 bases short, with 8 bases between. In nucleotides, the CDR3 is TGCGCCAGCAGCCAAGGACAGCCCGGCTACACCTTC. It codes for CASSQGQPGYTF.